The present entry profiles one T cell receptor beta chain with its context. These data originate in a study of blood T cell repertoires in COVID-19. Study context: Samples came from the United States, Italy and Spain, spanning acute and convalescent COVID-19.

Original handling: Reference gene primer amplification gave estimated nucleated cell counts. Profiled with immunoSEQ multiplex PCR; TCRdb holds only in-frame clones, not every one. For V, J and clone size, that table is used; D and trimming come from the DNA. Among 95,000 to 120,000 clones listed, roughly 88% were seen once. Sequenced: peripheral blood. The TCR comes from a woman in her 70s who had recovered from COVID-19.

The CDR3 loop reads CAISESQGRYEQYF. CDR3 DNA sequence: TGTGCCATCAGTGAGTCGCAGGGTAGGTACGAGCAGTACTTC. This chain links TRBV10-3 with TRBJ2-7, with D possibly matching TRBD1 (5 bases). Germline assignment: CDR1 ENHRY and CDR2 SYGVKD. V lost 0 bases and J lost 4, with 10 bases in between. This CDR3 comprises 14 residues.